This T cell receptor (beta chain) was observed in a study of blood T cells in healthy people across ages. Comment on this clonotype: Its cognate antigen is unknown.

The V gene lost 5 bases and the J gene lost 3 bases, with 17 bases spanning the gap. CDR3 length equals 16 residues. Researchers collected roughly 10 milliliters of peripheral blood from every single donor. Per sample, extraction of total RNA gave at least 5.5 micrograms in every case. The study's findings and limits: Per million T cells, TCR beta diversity dropped about linearly as age rose.

PCR was performed a second time for about 7 to 11 cycles using a sample-barcoded 5' primer and a J-beta primer mix. Unique molecular identifiers of 12 random nucleotides labeled each cDNA. A single record per CDR3 protein comes from TCRdb applying MiXCR to the 5' RACE reads. The sample shows approximately 690,000 distinct CDR3 sequences, roughly two fifths of them seen only once. Source material: blood. J is TRBJ1-5 and V is TRBV12-3 or TRBV12-4; D is possibly TRBD1 (6 bases). The sequence came from an elderly man in good health. Here the CDR3 reads CASSPSTGFDNQPQHF. CDR3 nucleotide sequence: TGTGCCAGCAGTCCCAGTACAGGGTTCGACAATCAGCCCCAGCATTTT.